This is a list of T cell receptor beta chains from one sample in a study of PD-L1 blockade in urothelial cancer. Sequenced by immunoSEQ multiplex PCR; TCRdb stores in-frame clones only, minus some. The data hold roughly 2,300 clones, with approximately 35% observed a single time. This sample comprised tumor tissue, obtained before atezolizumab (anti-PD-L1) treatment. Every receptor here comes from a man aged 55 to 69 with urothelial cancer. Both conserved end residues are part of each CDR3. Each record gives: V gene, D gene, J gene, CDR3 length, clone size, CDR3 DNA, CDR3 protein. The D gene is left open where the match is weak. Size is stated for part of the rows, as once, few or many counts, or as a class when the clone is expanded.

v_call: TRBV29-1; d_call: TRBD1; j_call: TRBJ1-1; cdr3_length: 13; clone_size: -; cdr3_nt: TGCAGCGTCGGGTTTACAGGGGACACTGAAGCTTTCTTT; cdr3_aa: CSVGFTGDTEAFF
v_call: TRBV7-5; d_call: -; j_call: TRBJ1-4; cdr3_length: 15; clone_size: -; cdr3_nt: TGTGCCAGCAGCCGTTACGACAGTGCTAATGAAAAACTGTTTTTT; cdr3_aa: CASSRYDSANEKLFF
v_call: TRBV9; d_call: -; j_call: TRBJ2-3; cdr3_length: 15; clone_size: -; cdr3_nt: TGTGCCAGCAGCGCTCGCCTGAGCGGCACAGATACGCAGTATTTT; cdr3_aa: CASSARLSGTDTQYF
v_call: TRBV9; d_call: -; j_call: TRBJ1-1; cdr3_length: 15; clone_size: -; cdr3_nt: TGTGCCAGCAGCGTAGGGGGACGTTTCCACACTGAAGCTTTCTTT; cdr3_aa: CASSVGGRFHTEAFF
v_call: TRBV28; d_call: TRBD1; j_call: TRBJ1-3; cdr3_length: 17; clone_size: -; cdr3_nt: TGTGCCAGGGCATATTTCGACAGGGGAGGCTCTGGAAACACCATATATTTT; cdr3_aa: CARAYFDRGGSGNTIYF
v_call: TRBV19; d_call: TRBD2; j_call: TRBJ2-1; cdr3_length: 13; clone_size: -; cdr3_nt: TGTGCCAGTAAGCCAGCGGGAGGCGTTGAGCAGTTCTTC; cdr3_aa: CASKPAGGVEQFF
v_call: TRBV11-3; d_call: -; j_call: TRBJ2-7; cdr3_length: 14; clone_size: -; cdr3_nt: TGTGCCAGCAGCTTAGGGTTTAAGGGGTACGAGCAGTACTTC; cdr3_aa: CASSLGFKGYEQYF
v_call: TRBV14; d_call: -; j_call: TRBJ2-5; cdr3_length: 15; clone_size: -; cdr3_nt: TGTGCCAGCAGCCAAGGAGGTTCCGATCGGGAGACCCAGTACTTC; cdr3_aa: CASSQGGSDRETQYF
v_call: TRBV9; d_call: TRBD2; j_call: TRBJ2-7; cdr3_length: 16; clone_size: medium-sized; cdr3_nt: TGTGCCAGCAGCGCCCCGGGGGGGCGGGGGGTCTACGAGCAGTACTTC; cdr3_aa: CASSAPGGRGVYEQYF
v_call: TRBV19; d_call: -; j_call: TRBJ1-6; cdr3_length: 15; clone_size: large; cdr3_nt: TGTGCCAGTAGTATCGTGGGGCTGGGGAATTCACCCCTCCACTTT; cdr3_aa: CASSIVGLGNSPLHF
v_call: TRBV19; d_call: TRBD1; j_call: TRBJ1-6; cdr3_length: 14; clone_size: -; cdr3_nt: TGTGCCAGTAGTACCGGGACAGGGGATTCACCCCTCCACTTT; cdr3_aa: CASSTGTGDSPLHF
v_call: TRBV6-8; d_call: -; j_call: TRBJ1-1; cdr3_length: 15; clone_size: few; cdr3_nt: TGTGCCAGCAGTTACTCGACGTTGGTAAACACTGAAGCTTTCTTT; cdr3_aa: CASSYSTLVNTEAFF
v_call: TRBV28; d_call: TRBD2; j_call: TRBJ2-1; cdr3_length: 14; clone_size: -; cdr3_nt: TGTGCCAGCAGTTTCGCGGGAGTGCCACAGGAGCAGTTCTTC; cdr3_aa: CASSFAGVPQEQFF
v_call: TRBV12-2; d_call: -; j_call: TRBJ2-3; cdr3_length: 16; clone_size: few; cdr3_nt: TGTGCCAGTAGGGGGTTCCGCGACAGGGGGACAGATACGCAGTATTTT; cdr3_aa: CASRGFRDRGTDTQYF
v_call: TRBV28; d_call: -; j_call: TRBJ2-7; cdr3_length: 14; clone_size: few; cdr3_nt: TGTGCCAGCAGTCCCCGCAGGCCGTCCTACGAGCAGTACTTC; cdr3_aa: CASSPRRPSYEQYF
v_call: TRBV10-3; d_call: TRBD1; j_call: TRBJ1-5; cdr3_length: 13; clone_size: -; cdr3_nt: TGTGCCAGTTGGGACAGAAGGGGTCAGCCCCAGCATTTT; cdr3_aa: CASWDRRGQPQHF
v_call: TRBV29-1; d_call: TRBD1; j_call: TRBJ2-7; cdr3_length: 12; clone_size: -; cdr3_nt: TGCAGCGTTGGACAGGGAATCTACGAGCAGTACTTC; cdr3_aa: CSVGQGIYEQYF
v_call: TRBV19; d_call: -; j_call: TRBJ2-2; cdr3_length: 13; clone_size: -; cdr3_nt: TGTGCCAGTAGTCGGCAGGAAGGCCGGGAGCTGTTTTTT; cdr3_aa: CASSRQEGRELFF
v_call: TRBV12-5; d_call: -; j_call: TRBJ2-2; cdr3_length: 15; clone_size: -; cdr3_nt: TGTGCTAGTGGGAAGGCGACAGTTAACACCGGGGAGCTGTTTTTT; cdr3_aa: CASGKATVNTGELFF
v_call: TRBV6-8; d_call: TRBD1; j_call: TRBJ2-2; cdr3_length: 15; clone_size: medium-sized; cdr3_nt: TGTGCCGCCTCCCGAGACAGGGGGCAAACCGGGGAGCTGTTTTTT; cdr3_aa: CAASRDRGQTGELFF
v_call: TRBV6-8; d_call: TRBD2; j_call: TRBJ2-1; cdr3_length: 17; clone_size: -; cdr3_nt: TGTGCCAGCAGTCCCCCCCCAGCGGGGGGTTTTTGGAATGAGCAGTTCTTC; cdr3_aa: CASSPPPAGGFWNEQFF
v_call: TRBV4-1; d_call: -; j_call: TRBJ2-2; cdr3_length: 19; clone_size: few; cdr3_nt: TGCGCCAGCAGCCAAGATTTGGAGGGTCTTACCCAGAACACCGGGGAGCTGTTTTTT; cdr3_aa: CASSQDLEGLTQNTGELFF
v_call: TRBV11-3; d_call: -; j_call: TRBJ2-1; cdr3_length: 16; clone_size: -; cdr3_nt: TGTGCCAGCAGCCCCCGGGGAATCGGCTCCTACAATGAGCAGTTCTTC; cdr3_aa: CASSPRGIGSYNEQFF
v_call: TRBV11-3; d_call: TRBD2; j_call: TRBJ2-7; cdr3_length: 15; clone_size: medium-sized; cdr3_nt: TGTGCCAGCAGCACTAGCGGGGGGGCGTTTTACGAGCAGTACTTC; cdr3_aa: CASSTSGGAFYEQYF
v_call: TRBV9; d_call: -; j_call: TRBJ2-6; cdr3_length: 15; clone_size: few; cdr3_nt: TGTGCCAGCAGCCTCATTCTGGCTGGGGCCAACGTCCTGACTTTC; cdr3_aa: CASSLILAGANVLTF
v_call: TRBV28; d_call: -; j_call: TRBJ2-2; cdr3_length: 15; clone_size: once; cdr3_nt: TGTGCCAGCAGTTTCTCCAGGCTCGGGGCCGGGGAGCTGTTTTTT; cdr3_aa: CASSFSRLGAGELFF
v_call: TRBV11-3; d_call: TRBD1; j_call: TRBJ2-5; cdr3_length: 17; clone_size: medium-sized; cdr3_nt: TGTGCCAGCAGCTTGGAGCAGGTGACAGGGGGAGGAGAGACCCAGTACTTC; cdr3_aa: CASSLEQVTGGGETQYF
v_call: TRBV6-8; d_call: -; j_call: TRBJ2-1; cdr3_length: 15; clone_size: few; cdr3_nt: TGTGCCAGCAGTCCAAGGAAAGGCTCCTACAATGAGCAGTTCTTC; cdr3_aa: CASSPRKGSYNEQFF
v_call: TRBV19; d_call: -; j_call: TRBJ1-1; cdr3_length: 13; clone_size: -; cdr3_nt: TGTGCCAGTAGTTACGGAACAAACACTGAAGCTTTCTTT; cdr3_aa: CASSYGTNTEAFF
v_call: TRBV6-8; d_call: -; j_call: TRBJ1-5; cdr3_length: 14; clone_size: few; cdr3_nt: TGTGCCAGCAGGGGCCCCAGGGAGGATCAGCCCCAGCATTTT; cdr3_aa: CASRGPREDQPQHF
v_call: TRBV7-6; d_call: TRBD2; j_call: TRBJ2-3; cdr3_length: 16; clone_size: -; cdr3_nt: TGTGCCAGCAGCTTGGGACTAGCGGGAGCGACAGATACGCAGTATTTT; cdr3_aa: CASSLGLAGATDTQYF
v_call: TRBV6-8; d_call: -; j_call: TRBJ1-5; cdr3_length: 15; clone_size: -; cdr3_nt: TGTGCCAGCAGTTACTGGGGGGTAAAGGATCAGCCCCAGCATTTT; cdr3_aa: CASSYWGVKDQPQHF
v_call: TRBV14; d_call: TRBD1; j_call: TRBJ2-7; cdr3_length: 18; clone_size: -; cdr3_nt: TGTGCCAGCAGCCAAGATACGTTTAGTGGGGACAGCTCCTACGAGCAGTACTTC; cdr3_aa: CASSQDTFSGDSSYEQYF
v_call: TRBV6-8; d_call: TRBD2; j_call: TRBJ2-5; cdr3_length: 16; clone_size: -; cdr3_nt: TGTGCCAGCAGCCCCGGACTAGCGGGGACCCAAGAGACCCAGTACTTC; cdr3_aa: CASSPGLAGTQETQYF
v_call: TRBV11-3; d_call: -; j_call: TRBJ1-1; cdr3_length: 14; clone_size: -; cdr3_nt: TGTGCCAGCAGCTCTCAGGGCAGGAACACTGAAGCTTTCTTT; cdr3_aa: CASSSQGRNTEAFF
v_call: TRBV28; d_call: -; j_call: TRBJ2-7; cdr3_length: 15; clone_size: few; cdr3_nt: TGTGCCAGCAGTTCGGAGGGAAGTGCCACTTACGAGCAGTACTTC; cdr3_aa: CASSSEGSATYEQYF
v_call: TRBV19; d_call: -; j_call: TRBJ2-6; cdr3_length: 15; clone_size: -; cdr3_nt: TGTGCCAGTAGTTCCCAGAGCTCTGGGGCCAACGTCCTGACTTTC; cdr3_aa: CASSSQSSGANVLTF
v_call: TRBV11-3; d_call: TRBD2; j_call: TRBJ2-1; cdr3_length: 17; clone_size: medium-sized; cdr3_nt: TGTGCCAGAAGCTTAGGGAGCGGGGGGGAGACCTACAATGAGCAGTTCTTC; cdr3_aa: CARSLGSGGETYNEQFF
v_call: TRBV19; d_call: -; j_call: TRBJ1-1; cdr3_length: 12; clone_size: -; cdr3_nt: TGTGCCAGTATCGGGGTCAGGACTGAAGCTTTCTTT; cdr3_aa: CASIGVRTEAFF
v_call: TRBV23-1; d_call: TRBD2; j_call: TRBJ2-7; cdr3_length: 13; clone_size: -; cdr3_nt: TGCGCCAGCAGTGAAAAACTAGCGGTCGAGCAGTACTTC; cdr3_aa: CASSEKLAVEQYF
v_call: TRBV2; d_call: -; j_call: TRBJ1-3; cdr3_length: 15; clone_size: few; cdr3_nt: TGTGCCAGTATGATTTCCGGCCTGGAAGGAAACACCATATATTTT; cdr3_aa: CASMISGLEGNTIYF
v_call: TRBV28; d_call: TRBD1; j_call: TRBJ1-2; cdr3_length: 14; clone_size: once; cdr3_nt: TGTGCCAGCAGCCCAAGGACAGGTGCCTATGGCTACACCTTC; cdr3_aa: CASSPRTGAYGYTF
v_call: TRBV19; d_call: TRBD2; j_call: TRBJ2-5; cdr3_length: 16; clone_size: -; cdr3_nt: TGTGCCAGTAGTCGGACTAGCGGGAGGGCAGAAGAGACCCAGTACTTC; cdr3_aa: CASSRTSGRAEETQYF
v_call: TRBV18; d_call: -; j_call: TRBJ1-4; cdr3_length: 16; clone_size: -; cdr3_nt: TGTGCCAGCTCATTTGACAAAAGGAGGGTGGATGAAAAACTGTTTTTT; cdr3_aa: CASSFDKRRVDEKLFF
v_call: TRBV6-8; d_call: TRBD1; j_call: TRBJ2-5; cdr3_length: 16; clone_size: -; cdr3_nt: TGTGCCAGCAGCGATAGGACAGGGGGCCGACAAGAGACCCAGTACTTC; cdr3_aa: CASSDRTGGRQETQYF
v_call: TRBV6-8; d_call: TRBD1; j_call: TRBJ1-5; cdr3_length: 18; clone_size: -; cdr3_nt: TGTGCCAGCAGTTACTCCCTAGGGACAGGGGCCGAAAATCAGCCCCAGCATTTT; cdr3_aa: CASSYSLGTGAENQPQHF
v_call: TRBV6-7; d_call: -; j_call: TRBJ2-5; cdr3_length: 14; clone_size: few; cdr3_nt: TGTGCCAGCACCCCAGAAGGGTATGAGGAGACCCAGTACTTC; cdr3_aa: CASTPEGYEETQYF